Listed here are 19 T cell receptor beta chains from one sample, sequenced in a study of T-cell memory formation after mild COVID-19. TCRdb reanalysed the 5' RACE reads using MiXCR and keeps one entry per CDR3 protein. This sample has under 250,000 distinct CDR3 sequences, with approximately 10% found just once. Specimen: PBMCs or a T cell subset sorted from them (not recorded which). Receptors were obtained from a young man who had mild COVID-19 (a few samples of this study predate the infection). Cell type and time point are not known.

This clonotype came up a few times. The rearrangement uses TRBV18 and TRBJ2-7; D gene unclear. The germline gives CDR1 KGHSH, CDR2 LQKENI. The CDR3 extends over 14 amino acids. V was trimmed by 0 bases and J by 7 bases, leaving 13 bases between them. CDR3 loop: CASSPPGTPWEQYV. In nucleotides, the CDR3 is TGTGCCAGCTCACCACCGGGAACTCCCTGGGAGCAGTACGTC.

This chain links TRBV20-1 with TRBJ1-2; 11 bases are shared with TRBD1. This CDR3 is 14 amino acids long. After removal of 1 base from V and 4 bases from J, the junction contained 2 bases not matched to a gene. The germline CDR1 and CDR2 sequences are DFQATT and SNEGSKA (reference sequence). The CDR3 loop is CSARGDRGFYGYTF. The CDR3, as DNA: TGCAGTGCTAGAGGGGACAGGGGGTTCTATGGCTACACCTTC.

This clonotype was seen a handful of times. CDR3 sequence (DNA): TGCGCCAGCAGCCAAGAAATGGGCCCCGGCGTACGGCAGTTCTTC. It encodes CASSQEMGPGVRQFF. The chain combines TRBV4-1 with TRBJ2-1; D gene unclear. The CDR3 has 15 amino acids. V lost 0 bases and J lost 12, with 18 bases in between. The V gene's germline CDR1 is MGHRA and CDR2 YSYEKL.

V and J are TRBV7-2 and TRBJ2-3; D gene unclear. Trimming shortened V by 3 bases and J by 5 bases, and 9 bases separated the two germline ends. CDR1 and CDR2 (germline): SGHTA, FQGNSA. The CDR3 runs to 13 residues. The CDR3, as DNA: TGTGCCAGCAGCTTGGATGTTTTAGATACGCAGTATTTT. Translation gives CASSLDVLDTQYF.

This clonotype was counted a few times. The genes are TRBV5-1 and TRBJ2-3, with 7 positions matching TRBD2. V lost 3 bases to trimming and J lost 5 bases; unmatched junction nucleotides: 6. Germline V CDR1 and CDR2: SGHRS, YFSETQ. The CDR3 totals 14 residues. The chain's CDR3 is CASSSRLAEDTQYF. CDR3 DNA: TGCGCCAGCAGCTCCCGACTAGCAGAAGATACGCAGTATTTT.

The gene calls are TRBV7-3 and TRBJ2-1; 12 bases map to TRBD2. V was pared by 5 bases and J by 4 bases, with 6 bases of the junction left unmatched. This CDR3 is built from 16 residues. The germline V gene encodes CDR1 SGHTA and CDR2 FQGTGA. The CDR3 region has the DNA TGTGCCAGCAGCCCAGGGACTAGCGGGTATTACAATGAGCAGTTCTTC. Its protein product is CASSPGTSGYYNEQFF.

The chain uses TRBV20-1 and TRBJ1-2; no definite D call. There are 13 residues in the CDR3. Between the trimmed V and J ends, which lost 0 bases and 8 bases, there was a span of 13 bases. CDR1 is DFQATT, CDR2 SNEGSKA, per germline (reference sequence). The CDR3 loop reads CSAREWGRNGYTF. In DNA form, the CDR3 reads TGCAGTGCTAGAGAGTGGGGTAGAAACGGCTACACCTTC.

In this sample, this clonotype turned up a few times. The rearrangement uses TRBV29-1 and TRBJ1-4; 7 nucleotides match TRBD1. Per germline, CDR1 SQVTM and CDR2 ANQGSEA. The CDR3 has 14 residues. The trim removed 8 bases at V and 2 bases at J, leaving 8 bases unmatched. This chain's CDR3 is CSPRGNGTNEKLFF. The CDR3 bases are TGCAGCCCCAGGGGGAATGGGACTAATGAAAAACTGTTTTTT.

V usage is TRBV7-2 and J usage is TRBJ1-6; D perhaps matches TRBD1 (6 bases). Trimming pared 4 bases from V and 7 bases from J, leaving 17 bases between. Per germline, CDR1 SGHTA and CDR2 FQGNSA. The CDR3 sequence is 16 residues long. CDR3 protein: CASSSPHGQRNSPLHF. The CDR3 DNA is TGTGCCAGCAGCTCCCCCCATGGACAGAGAAATTCACCCCTCCACTTT. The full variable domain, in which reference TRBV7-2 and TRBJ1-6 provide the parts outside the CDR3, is GAGVSQSPSNKVTEKGKDVELRCDPISGHTALYWYRQSLGQGLEFLIYFQGNSAPDKSGLPSDRFSAERTGGSVSTLTIQRTQQEDSAVYLCASSSPHGQRNSPLHFGNGTRLTVT.

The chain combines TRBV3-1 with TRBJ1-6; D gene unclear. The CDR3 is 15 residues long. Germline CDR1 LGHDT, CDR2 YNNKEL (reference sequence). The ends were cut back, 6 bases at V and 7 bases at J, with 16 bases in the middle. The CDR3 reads CASSLGSMGNSPLHF. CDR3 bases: TGTGCCAGCAGTCTCGGGTCAATGGGGAATTCACCCCTCCACTTT.

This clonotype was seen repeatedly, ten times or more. CDR3: CASSQDPHRASPNYGYTF. The DNA of the CDR3 is TGCGCCAGCAGCCAAGATCCCCACAGGGCCTCCCCTAACTATGGCTACACCTTC. The rearrangement uses TRBV4-1 and TRBJ1-2; D might be TRBD1 (6 bases). From germline, CDR1 is MGHRA and CDR2 YSYEKL. CDR3 length: 18 amino acids. Trimming took 0 bases from V and 0 from J, leaving 17 bases between them.

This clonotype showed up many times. This chain's CDR3 is CATQTVGGREDTQYF. DNA for the CDR3: TGTGCCACCCAGACGGTGGGGGGTCGGGAAGATACGCAGTATTTT. The chain combines TRBV7-9 with TRBJ2-3, with D tentatively TRBD2 (6 bases). Between the trimmed V and J ends, which lost 10 bases and 5 bases, there was a span of 22 bases. The germline V gene encodes CDR1 SEHNR and CDR2 FQNEAQ (reference sequence). The length of the CDR3 is 15 residues. Together with reference TRBV7-9 and TRBJ2-3, the CDR3 gives the full variable domain: DTGVSQNPRHKITKRGQNVTFRCDPISEHNRLYWYRQTLGQGPEFLTYFQNEAQLEKSRLLSDRFSAERPKGSFSTLEIQRTEQGDSAMYLCATQTVGGREDTQYFGPGTRLTVL.

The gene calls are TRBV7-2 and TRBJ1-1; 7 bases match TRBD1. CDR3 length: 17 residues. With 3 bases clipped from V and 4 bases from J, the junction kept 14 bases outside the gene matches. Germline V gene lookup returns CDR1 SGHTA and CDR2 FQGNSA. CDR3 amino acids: CASSFGHSGQVVTEAFF. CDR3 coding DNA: TGTGCCAGCAGCTTCGGTCACAGCGGACAGGTTGTCACTGAAGCTTTCTTT.

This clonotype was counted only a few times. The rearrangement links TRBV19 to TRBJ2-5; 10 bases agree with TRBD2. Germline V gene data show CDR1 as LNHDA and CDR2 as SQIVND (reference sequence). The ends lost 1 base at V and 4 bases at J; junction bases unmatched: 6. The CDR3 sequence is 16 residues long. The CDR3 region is CASSIGAGGPGETQYF. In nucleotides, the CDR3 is TGTGCCAGTAGTATAGGAGCGGGGGGGCCTGGAGAGACCCAGTACTTC. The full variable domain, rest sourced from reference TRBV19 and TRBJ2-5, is DGGITQSPKYLFRKEGQNVTLSCEQNLNHDAMYWYRQDPGQGLRLIYYSQIVNDFQKGDIAEGYSVSREKKESFPLTVTSAQKNPTAFYLCASSIGAGGPGETQYFGPGTRLLVL.

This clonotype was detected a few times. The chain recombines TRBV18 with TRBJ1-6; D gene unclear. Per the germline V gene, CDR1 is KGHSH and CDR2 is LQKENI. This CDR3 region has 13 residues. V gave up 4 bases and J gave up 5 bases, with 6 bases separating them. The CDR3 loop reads CASSRRDNSPLHF. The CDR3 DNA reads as TGTGCCAGCTCACGGCGGGATAATTCACCCCTCCACTTT.

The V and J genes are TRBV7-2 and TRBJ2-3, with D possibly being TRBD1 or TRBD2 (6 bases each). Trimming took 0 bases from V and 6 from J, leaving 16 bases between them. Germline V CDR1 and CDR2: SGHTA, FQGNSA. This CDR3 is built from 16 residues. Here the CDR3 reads CASSLAAGQGRDTQYF. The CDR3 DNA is TGTGCCAGCAGCTTAGCGGCGGGCCAGGGGAGGGATACGCAGTATTTT.

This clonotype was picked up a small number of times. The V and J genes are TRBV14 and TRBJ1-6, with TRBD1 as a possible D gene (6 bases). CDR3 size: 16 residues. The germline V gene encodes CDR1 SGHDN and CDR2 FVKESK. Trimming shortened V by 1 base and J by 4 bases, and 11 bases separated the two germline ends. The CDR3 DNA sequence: TGTGCCAGCAGCCAAGCGGCAGGGGTATATAATTCACCCCTCCACTTT. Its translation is CASSQAAGVYNSPLHF.

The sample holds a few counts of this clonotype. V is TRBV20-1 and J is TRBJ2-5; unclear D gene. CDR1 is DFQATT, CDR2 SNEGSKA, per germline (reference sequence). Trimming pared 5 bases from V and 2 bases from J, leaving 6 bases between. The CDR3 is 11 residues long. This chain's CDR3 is CSAYFQETQYF. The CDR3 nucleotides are TGCAGTGCTTATTTTCAAGAGACCCAGTACTTC.

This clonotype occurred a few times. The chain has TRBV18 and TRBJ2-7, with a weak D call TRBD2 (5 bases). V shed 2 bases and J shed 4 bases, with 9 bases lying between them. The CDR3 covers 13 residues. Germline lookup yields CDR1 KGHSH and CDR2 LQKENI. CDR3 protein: CASSPDGVYEQYV. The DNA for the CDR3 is TGTGCCAGCTCACCAGACGGGGTGTACGAGCAGTACGTC.